These T cell receptor beta chains were read from a single sample in a study of T cell clones after liver transplantation. Sequencing used immunoSEQ multiplex PCR; TCRdb keeps in-frame clones, though not all of them. Altogether roughly 73,000 clones are present, approximately 80% being singletons, with the ten largest covering less than 0.65%. Sequenced material: CD4+ T cells from blood, taken before liver transplant. The receptor set was obtained from a human donor who received a liver transplant. Both conserved end residues are part of each CDR3. The D gene is left open where the match is weak. Clone size is given for some rows only: seen once, a few or many times, or a class if the clone is expanded.

size	V	J	D	DNA	CDR3
NA	TRBV29-1	TRBJ1-4	NA	TGCAGCGTCCGAGGCGGGGATGAAAAACTGTTTTTT	CSVRGGDEKLFF
once	TRBV7-2	TRBJ1-2	NA	TGTGCCAGCAGCCCACCGGGGGGCTATGGCTACACCTTC	CASSPPGGYGYTF
NA	TRBV5-6	TRBJ1-5	TRBD1	TGTGCCAGCAGCCAATACCGGGACAGGGGACACCAGCCCCAGCATTTT	CASSQYRDRGHQPQHF
NA	TRBV6-5	TRBJ1-2	NA	TGTGCCAGCAGTAACCAGTGGAATGGCTACACCTTC	CASSNQWNGYTF
NA	TRBV4-1	TRBJ1-2	NA	TGCGCCAGCAGCCAAGTTGAGCACCACAGTCGGGACTATGGCTACACCTTC	CASSQVEHHSRDYGYTF
NA	TRBV7-9	TRBJ2-7	TRBD2	TGTGCCAGCAGCTCGCTAGCGGGAGGGTCCTACGAGCAGTACTTC	CASSSLAGGSYEQYF
once	TRBV9	TRBJ2-1	TRBD1	TGTGCCAGCAGCCCCGGGACAGGGCGGAGCTCCTACAATGAGCAGTTCTTC	CASSPGTGRSSYNEQFF
once	TRBV27	TRBJ1-5	TRBD1	TGTGCCAGCAGTTTAAGGACAGGGGGGGCAATTGAGCCCCAGCATTTT	CASSLRTGGAIEPQHF
NA	TRBV28	TRBJ2-7	NA	TGTGCCAGCAGTACGGGCGCGAAACTCTACGAGCAGTACTTC	CASSTGAKLYEQYF
NA	TRBV7-6	TRBJ2-1	NA	TGTGCCAGCAGCTCGGGCCTTAAGCAGTTCTTC	CASSSGLKQFF
NA	TRBV5-1	TRBJ2-2	NA	TGCGCCAGCAGCCCATCCGGGACCACGAACACCGGGGAGCTGTTTTTT	CASSPSGTTNTGELFF
once	TRBV6-6	TRBJ2-7	NA	TGTGCCAGCTGTACAGGGGGGGAAGAGCAGTACTTC	CASCTGGEEQYF
once	TRBV5-1	TRBJ2-2	TRBD1	TGCGCCAGCAGCCTGGGACAGGGTAGCGGGGAGCTGTTTTTT	CASSLGQGSGELFF
few	TRBV7-2	TRBJ2-7	TRBD2	TGTGCCAGCAGCTTAGGGGGGGCTAGCGGGCCCTACGAGCAGTACTTC	CASSLGGASGPYEQYF
NA	TRBV7-2	TRBJ1-1	NA	TGTGCCAGCAGGCAAACGAACACTGAAGCTTTCTTT	CASRQTNTEAFF
medium-sized	TRBV19	TRBJ1-5	NA	TGTGCCAGTAGTATTATGGGCAGAAGTGGCACTCAGCCCCAGCATTTT	CASSIMGRSGTQPQHF
NA	TRBV5-1	TRBJ1-1	NA	TGCGCCAGCAGCGATGGGGGGGCCTATACCGAAGCTTTCTTT	CASSDGGAYTEAFF
few	TRBV4-1	TRBJ2-3	NA	TGCGCCAGCAGCCAAGATCGGCGGAGGTCGGGCACAGATACGCAGTATTTT	CASSQDRRRSGTDTQYF
NA	TRBV6-5	TRBJ2-5	NA	TGTGCCAGCAGTCTAAGGACAGAACAAGAGACCCAGTACTTC	CASSLRTEQETQYF
NA	TRBV10-3	TRBJ1-1	NA	TGTGCCATCAGTGTGGGGTACACGAACACTGAAGCTTTCTTT	CAISVGYTNTEAFF
NA	TRBV29-1	TRBJ2-7	NA	TGCAGCGCCCGAAGGGCGGGGTTCTCCTACGAGCAGTACTTC	CSARRAGFSYEQYF
NA	TRBV30	TRBJ1-1	NA	TGTGCCTGGACTAAGACATCACAAGCTTTCTTT	CAWTKTSQAFF
NA	TRBV7-2	TRBJ2-4	TRBD2	TGTGCCAGCAGCATACCTGGGGGGAGGGGAAAAAACATTCAGTACTTC	CASSIPGGRGKNIQYF
NA	TRBV7-2	TRBJ2-7	NA	TGTGCCAGCAGCTTACTACTAGTCGATGGGTACGAGCAGTACTTC	CASSLLLVDGYEQYF
NA	TRBV27	TRBJ2-3	TRBD2	TGTGCCAGCAGTTTTCGACTAGCTGATACGCAGTATTTT	CASSFRLADTQYF
NA	TRBV4-3	TRBJ2-1	NA	TGCGCCAGCAGCCGAGCCGTAGGACAGTACAATGAGCAGTTCTTC	CASSRAVGQYNEQFF
NA	TRBV7-6	TRBJ2-7	TRBD2	TGTGCCAGCAGCTTTGGCCCCGGGGAGGGAGTAGAGCAGTACTTC	CASSFGPGEGVEQYF
NA	TRBV4-1	TRBJ2-5	NA	TGCGCCAGCAGCCAAGGGGATAGCCTTGAGGAGACCCAGTACTTC	CASSQGDSLEETQYF
NA	TRBV7-8	TRBJ2-7	NA	TGTGCCAGCAGCCCGGGGAGTGGATCGGGGGAGCAGTACTTC	CASSPGSGSGEQYF
NA	TRBV10-1	TRBJ2-7	TRBD1	TGCGCCAGCAGTGAGACCCGACAGGGCTTCTGGAGCTGTTACGAGCAGTACTTC	CASSETRQGFWSCYEQYF
few	TRBV6-5	TRBJ1-4	TRBD1	TGTGCCAGCAGTTCAGGGGGAAGCAGAAATGAAAAACTGTTTTTT	CASSSGGSRNEKLFF
NA	TRBV28	TRBJ2-7	NA	TGTGCCAGCAGCCTGATCGGGAGTGTCTACGAGCAGTACTTC	CASSLIGSVYEQYF
NA	TRBV28	TRBJ1-5	TRBD1	TGTGCCAGCAGACTTCGGGACAGACATTTT	CASRLRDRHF
NA	TRBV27	TRBJ2-2	TRBD2	TGTGCCACCTCGTGGCTAGCGGGAGGAAACGGGGAGCTGTTTTTT	CATSWLAGGNGELFF
NA	TRBV18	TRBJ2-2	NA	TGTGCCAGCTCACCTTGGGGGCTGAACACCGGGGAGCTGTTTTTT	CASSPWGLNTGELFF
NA	TRBV7-9	TRBJ2-5	NA	TGTGCCAGCAGCCTCACTCAGGGGGGAGAGACCCAGTACTTC	CASSLTQGGETQYF
many	TRBV5-1	TRBJ1-5	NA	TGCGCCAGCAGCTTGGCCCCTCAAGGGGGGAATCAGCCCCAGCATTTT	CASSLAPQGGNQPQHF
NA	TRBV9	TRBJ2-5	TRBD2	TGTGCCAGCAGCCTCGGAGCGGGGCCTCAAGAGACCCAGTACTTC	CASSLGAGPQETQYF
few	TRBV29-1	TRBJ2-7	NA	TGCAGCGTTTTTGATTCGAGCTCCTACGAGCAGTACTTC	CSVFDSSSYEQYF
NA	TRBV6-6	TRBJ2-7	NA	TGTGCCAGCAGTTATGATAGCGAGCAGTACTTC	CASSYDSEQYF
NA	TRBV2	TRBJ2-5	NA	TGTGCCAGCACTCAACTCCCCGGGGGTCCCCAAGAGACCCAGTACTTC	CASTQLPGGPQETQYF
NA	TRBV2	TRBJ2-2	TRBD1	TGTGCCAGCAGGCCGGGGACAGGGGGCGGGGAGCTGTTTTTT	CASRPGTGGGELFF
NA	TRBV6-1	TRBJ1-1	NA	TGTGCCAGCAGTGAATACACCGGCAGGGTGGAAGCTTTCTTT	CASSEYTGRVEAFF
NA	TRBV28	TRBJ2-4	NA	TGTGCCAGCAGTCCCGGACAGAACATGGTCAAAAACATTCAGTACTTC	CASSPGQNMVKNIQYF
once	TRBV19	TRBJ1-5	NA	TGTGCCAGTAGTATAGGCGACGTATACAATCAGCCCCAGCATTTT	CASSIGDVYNQPQHF
once	TRBV7-9	TRBJ1-2	NA	TGTGCCAGCAGCTTACAAGGGCCTTACTATGGCTACACCTTC	CASSLQGPYYGYTF
NA	TRBV2	TRBJ1-5	TRBD1	TGTGCCAGCAGTGCTGGGCAGGGGGATCAGCCCCAGCATTTT	CASSAGQGDQPQHF
NA	TRBV4-3	TRBJ2-3	TRBD2	TGCGCCAGCAGCCGCTCTAACTCGGGAGGGCCCTCAGATACGCAGTATTTT	CASSRSNSGGPSDTQYF
NA	TRBV6-6	TRBJ1-1	NA	TGTGCCAGCAGTCCAACCCTCCTACCGAGCTTTTTCTTT	CASSPTLLPSFFF
NA	TRBV10-1	TRBJ1-1	NA	TGCGCCAGCAGCGCCACTACAGGGATCACTGAAGCTTTCTTT	CASSATTGITEAFF